These 4 T cell receptor beta chains were sequenced from one sample in a study of blood T cells in healthy people across ages. Sample-barcoded 5' priming and a J-beta primer mix drove a second PCR of about 6 to 11 cycles. TCRdb reprocessed the 5' RACE reads via MiXCR and lists one record per CDR3 protein. The table shows about 640,000 distinct CDR3 sequences, with roughly 58% occurring only once. Sample: blood. These TCRs come from a man aged 55 to 70 in good health.

This clonotype was recorded a few times. V is TRBV5-1 and J is TRBJ2-4; D is perhaps TRBD1 or TRBD2 (5 bases each). The CDR3 consists of 14 residues. The germline gives CDR1 SGHRS, CDR2 YFSETQ. V was clipped by 7 bases and J by 4 bases, with 15 bases between them. CDR3: CASAAGSSKNIQYF. CDR3 bases: TGCGCCAGCGCGGCAGGGAGTAGTAAAAACATTCAGTACTTC.

This clonotype has just a few counts. The rearrangement uses TRBV7-2 and TRBJ1-6; D is perhaps TRBD1 (5 bases). Germline V gene data show CDR1 as SGHTA and CDR2 as FQGNSA. CDR3 length: 13 amino acids. The V end was cut by 2 bases, the J end by 7 bases, with 6 bases between. CDR3: CASSLRGNSPLHF. DNA for the CDR3: TGTGCCAGCAGCTTAAGGGGAAATTCACCCCTCCACTTT.

Only one count was recorded for this clonotype. The chain couples TRBV12-5 to TRBJ2-1, with 8 bases fitting TRBD1. Germline V lookup: CDR1 LGHNT, CDR2 FRNRAP. There are 16 residues in the CDR3. Unmatched junction bases numbered 4, after V lost 2 bases and J lost 1 base. CDR3 DNA: TGTGCTAGTGGTTTGAGGGACAGGATGTCCTACAATGAGCAGTTCTTC. It is translated as CASGLRDRMSYNEQFF.

The V call is TRBV9, the J call TRBJ1-2; no clear D. CDR3 length: 15 residues. Between the trimmed V and J ends, which lost 2 bases and 6 bases, there was a span of 17 bases. The germline V gene encodes CDR1 SGDLS and CDR2 YYNGEE. The CDR3 sequence is CASSVGPYSRDGYTF. CDR3 in DNA: TGTGCCAGCAGCGTCGGGCCTTATTCAAGGGATGGCTACACCTTC.